This T cell receptor beta chain was sequenced during a study of OX40 agonist ivuxolimab in advanced cancers. Looking at the study overall: Ivuxolimab, which is an agonistic anti-OX40 (CD134) antibody, was administered to the patients. Patients receiving dose escalation had hepatocellular carcinoma, melanoma, renal cell or head and neck cancer.

Sequencing used immunoSEQ multiplex PCR; TCRdb keeps in-frame clones, though not all of them. Among tens of thousands of clones listed, 80% to 85% were seen once. The CDR3 is 15 amino acids. CDR1 is MNHEY and CDR2 is SVGAGI in the germline V gene. The trim removed 6 bases at V and 2 bases at J, leaving 5 bases unmatched. Sequences were derived from CD4+ or CD8+ T cells sorted from blood, sampled in a trial of the OX40 agonist ivuxolimab. The sequence was obtained from an adult with an advanced solid tumor such as melanoma, head and neck, liver or kidney cancer. This chain joins TRBV6-5 and TRBJ1-1; 11 positions agree with TRBD1. The CDR3 sequence is CASSPGTGGNTEAFF. DNA of the CDR3: TGTGCCAGCAGCCCCGGGACAGGGGGAAACACTGAAGCTTTCTTT.